A single TCR beta chain is shown here with its context. Its antigen is still unknown. The data were produced by immunoSEQ multiplex PCR, yet TCRdb's version contains in-frame clones alone and is incomplete. The profile shows 2 million to 2.5 million clones, 90% to 97% of them singletons. The CDR3 consists of 13 residues. The V end lost 2 bases, the J end lost 7 bases, and 12 bases lay between the germline ends. Germline CDR1 KGHSY, CDR2 FQNENV. The sample belongs to a study of shared clonotypes between healthy human individuals. Study as a whole: Used for every donor were three CD4 naive, three CD4 memory, two CD8 naive and one CD8 memory plate. Findings and limits, study-wide: For naive CD4 cells, approximately 4.7% of clonotypes were shared across a handful of donors. The study's rarefaction showed incomplete sorted-subset sequencing despite large depth.

Sequenced input: naive CD4+ T cells sorted from blood. Subset specified: CD45RA+ positively selected. The source is a man between 18 and 29 years old in good health. The chain carries TRBV16 and TRBJ2-7, with D tentatively TRBD1 (6 bases). Here the CDR3 DNA reads TGTGCCAGCAGCCAAACACAGGGTGGAGAGCAGTACTTC. It is translated as CASSQTQGGEQYF.